The source of this T cell receptor (beta chain) is a study of human T cells and chemical hapten exposure. Germline CDR1 reads KGHDR; CDR2 reads SFDVKD. CDR3 size: 13 residues. Trimming pared 6 bases from V and 3 bases from J, leaving 10 bases between. The time point was: patch test 1, 2 weeks after DPC sensitization. Treatment indicated: therapeutic diphenylcyclopropenone sensitization with weekly scalp DPC. MiXCR, run by TCRdb on the RACE reads, gives a single entry per CDR3 protein. The data show about 120,000 distinct CDR3 sequences, 9.5% to 13% seen once. This TCR derives from a woman aged 45-65 years with alopecia areata. Some clones in this sample may be carry-over from other donors' samples. This chain links TRBV24-1 with TRBJ1-1; no firm D call. The starting material was whole blood, obtained in connection with sensitization to the hapten diphenylcyclopropenone (DPC). The CDR3, as DNA: TGTGCCACCAGTTCATGGGATCACACTGAAGCTTTCTTT. Translated, it gives CATSSWDHTEAFF.